This T cell receptor (beta chain) comes out of a study of T cell clones after liver transplantation. For the study at large: TCRbeta sequencing after a pre-transplant mixed lymphocyte reaction identified graft-donor-reactive clones, later tracked in post-transplant blood. Whole-study results and caveats: Low donor cell numbers restricted donor-reactive repertoire measurement in two subjects.

Data came from immunoSEQ multiplex PCR; TCRdb stores just in-frame clones and leaves some out. The data hold tens of thousands of clones, with around four fifths observed a single time. Of note for this clone: Its antigen is not known.

The germline V and J ends were trimmed by 4 bases and 3 bases, with 6 bases remaining between them. The CDR3 is 13 residues long. Per the germline V gene, CDR1 is SGHTA and CDR2 is FQGNSA. Sequenced here: CD4+ T cells from blood, sampled approximately 45 months after liver transplant. V usage is TRBV7-2 and J usage is TRBJ1-4, with unresolved D. The clonotype originates from a human patient who received a liver transplant. Some T cells may be the graft donor's. In DNA, the CDR3 is TGTGCCAGCAGCTCTTATTCTAATGAAAAACTGTTTTTT. Protein: CASSSYSNEKLFF.